The source of this T cell receptor beta chain is a study of T cells in Graves' hyperthyroidism and ophthalmopathy. Broader study findings: Most thyroid clonotypes expanded above 0.001 appeared in blood too.

Germline V gene sequence: CDR1 MDHEN, CDR2 SYDVKM. This CDR3 spans 16 amino acids. The J segment lost 1 base and the V segment lost 6 bases, leaving 7 bases of the junction unmatched. Amplification of TCR beta CDR3 regions used RNA as the template. An initial round of RT-PCR targeting the TCR CDR3 relied on the HTBI primer set. TCRdb reprocessed the multiplex PCR reads with MiXCR, giving one entry per CDR3 protein. The table shows fewer than 800,000 distinct CDR3 sequences, with 16% occurring only once. On this clonotype: Its antigen is not known.

Hyperthyroidism in the patients, aged 18 to 65, was newly diagnosed and under 2 months in duration. Patients showing uncontrolled infection, other autoimmune disease, pregnancy or lactation were ineligible. The specimen was blood. This chain links TRBV28 with TRBJ2-3; 10 nucleotides align to TRBD2. This TCR was sampled from a young man with Graves' hyperthyroidism. The CDR3 nucleotides read TGTGCCAGCAGCTCAATCGGGACTAGCGGCACAGATACGCAGTATTTT. This codes for CASSSIGTSGTDTQYF.